Listed below are T cell receptor beta chains from one sample, sequenced in a study of cytomegalovirus exposure and HLA in healthy donors. The data were produced by immunoSEQ multiplex PCR, yet TCRdb's version contains in-frame clones alone and is incomplete. The sample has about 120,000 clones, around 84% seen once; the top ten hold over 5%. Source material: PBMCs. The origin of the receptors is a woman in her 40s in good health and CMV-seronegative. Each CDR3 is given with its conserved first and last residue. D genes are given only for firm matches. Some rows mark clone size as missing; the rest say once, few, many or name a class of expanded clone.

J gene: TRBJ1-1
V gene: TRBV6-1
CDR3 length: 16
clone size: once
D gene: .
CDR3 DNA: TGTGCCAGCAGTGATGGGGCGGGGTGGGGGAACACTGAAGCTTTCTTT
CDR3 protein: CASSDGAGWGNTEAFF

J gene: TRBJ2-3
V gene: TRBV5-1
CDR3 length: 14
clone size: .
D gene: .
CDR3 DNA: TGCGCCAGCAGCTTGTTACAGAGCACAGATACGCAGTATTTT
CDR3 protein: CASSLLQSTDTQYF

J gene: TRBJ2-7
V gene: TRBV7-2
CDR3 length: 15
clone size: .
D gene: .
CDR3 DNA: TGTGCCAGCAGCTTAACGGGGGCGGGGGCCTACGAGCAGTACTTC
CDR3 protein: CASSLTGAGAYEQYF

J gene: TRBJ1-5
V gene: TRBV6-4
CDR3 length: 15
clone size: .
D gene: .
CDR3 DNA: TGTGCCAGCTGTGCGGGGGACTATAGCAATCAGCCCCAGCATTTT
CDR3 protein: CASCAGDYSNQPQHF

J gene: TRBJ2-3
V gene: TRBV21-1
CDR3 length: 16
clone size: .
D gene: .
CDR3 DNA: TGTGCCAGCAGCACCCGCAGCGGGGTCCCCACAGATACGCAGTATTTT
CDR3 protein: CASSTRSGVPTDTQYF

J gene: TRBJ2-2
V gene: TRBV4-2
CDR3 length: 14
clone size: .
D gene: .
CDR3 DNA: TGTGCCAGCAGCCTACTAGGGAACACCGGGGAGCTGTTTTTT
CDR3 protein: CASSLLGNTGELFF

J gene: TRBJ2-1
V gene: TRBV5-1
CDR3 length: 15
clone size: .
D gene: .
CDR3 DNA: TGCGCCAGCGCGACGACAGGTTCCAACTACAATGAGCAGTTCTTC
CDR3 protein: CASATTGSNYNEQFF

J gene: TRBJ2-1
V gene: TRBV5-1
CDR3 length: 15
clone size: once
D gene: .
CDR3 DNA: TGCGCCAGCAGCCAGATAGGGAGTGGGTACAATGAGCAGTTCTTC
CDR3 protein: CASSQIGSGYNEQFF

J gene: TRBJ1-1
V gene: TRBV6-1
CDR3 length: 14
clone size: .
D gene: .
CDR3 DNA: TGTGCCAGCGGACGGGGAGGGGGGCGTACTGAAGCTTTCTTT
CDR3 protein: CASGRGGGRTEAFF

J gene: TRBJ2-3
V gene: TRBV2
CDR3 length: 15
clone size: .
D gene: TRBD1
CDR3 DNA: TGTGCCAGCAGTGGGGGACAGGGGGCTGGAGATACGCAGTATTTT
CDR3 protein: CASSGGQGAGDTQYF

J gene: TRBJ2-3
V gene: TRBV28
CDR3 length: 11
clone size: .
D gene: TRBD1
CDR3 DNA: TGTGCCAGCAGTGACAGGGGTACGCAGTATTTT
CDR3 protein: CASSDRGTQYF

J gene: TRBJ1-5
V gene: TRBV7-9
CDR3 length: 16
clone size: .
D gene: .
CDR3 DNA: TGTTCCAGCAGCTTAGAGGGAGGGTGGAACAATCAGCCCCAGCATTTT
CDR3 protein: CSSSLEGGWNNQPQHF

J gene: TRBJ1-2
V gene: TRBV13
CDR3 length: 14
clone size: .
D gene: TRBD1
CDR3 DNA: TGTGCCAGCAGCTCCGGGACAGGGGCTTATGGCTACACCTTC
CDR3 protein: CASSSGTGAYGYTF

J gene: TRBJ2-2
V gene: TRBV6-5
CDR3 length: 13
clone size: .
D gene: TRBD1
CDR3 DNA: TGTGCCAGCAGTGCACAGGGGACCGGGGAGCTGTTTTTT
CDR3 protein: CASSAQGTGELFF

J gene: TRBJ2-1
V gene: TRBV10-1
CDR3 length: 15
clone size: .
D gene: .
CDR3 DNA: TGCGCCAGCAGTGAGTGGCAGGGGGGCCACAATGAGCAGTTCTTC
CDR3 protein: CASSEWQGGHNEQFF

J gene: TRBJ1-5
V gene: TRBV5-1
CDR3 length: 15
clone size: once
D gene: .
CDR3 DNA: TGCGCCAGCAGCCTGGCTGGACATAGCAATCAGCCCCAGCATTTT
CDR3 protein: CASSLAGHSNQPQHF

J gene: TRBJ2-1
V gene: TRBV5-4
CDR3 length: 17
clone size: .
D gene: TRBD1
CDR3 DNA: TGTGCCAGCAGCTGGAGACAGGGGAATATTGTACACAATGAGCAGTTCTTC
CDR3 protein: CASSWRQGNIVHNEQFF

J gene: TRBJ1-2
V gene: TRBV27
CDR3 length: 14
clone size: few
D gene: TRBD1
CDR3 DNA: TGTGCCAGCAGTTTTCTGGACAGGCGCTATGGCTACACCTTC
CDR3 protein: CASSFLDRRYGYTF

J gene: TRBJ2-5
V gene: TRBV7-9
CDR3 length: 14
clone size: .
D gene: .
CDR3 DNA: TGTGCCAGCAGCTCCGGACTGAAATGGGGGGAGCAGTACTTC
CDR3 protein: CASSSGLKWGEQYF

J gene: TRBJ2-7
V gene: TRBV5-8
CDR3 length: 18
clone size: .
D gene: TRBD2
CDR3 DNA: TGTGCCAGCAGCTTATTTACGGCTAGCGGGAGTTTAGGGTGGGAGCAGTACTTC
CDR3 protein: CASSLFTASGSLGWEQYF

J gene: TRBJ2-2
V gene: TRBV10-1
CDR3 length: 18
clone size: .
D gene: TRBD1
CDR3 DNA: TGCGCCAGCAGTAAAACAGGGGGCCCGAAACGAAGCACCGGGGAGCTGTTTTTT
CDR3 protein: CASSKTGGPKRSTGELFF

J gene: TRBJ2-7
V gene: TRBV28
CDR3 length: 14
clone size: .
D gene: TRBD1
CDR3 DNA: TGTGCCAGCAGTTTATTGACAGGGGGCTACGAGCAGTACTTC
CDR3 protein: CASSLLTGGYEQYF